This TCR beta chain was identified during a study of tumor-infiltrating lymphocytes in oesophageal squamous cell carcinoma. This clonotype has more than one count but fewer than ten. A read error is likely, as this CDR3 ends without the conserved phenylalanine or tryptophan. No DNA is shown, since the ends of the CDR3 on it are uncertain; the CDR3 is the one TCRdb lists. TCRdb re-called the PCR reads with MiXCR, one entry per CDR3 protein. This table holds some 15,000 distinct CDR3 sequences, 58% found once. Germline CDR1 SGHTA, CDR2 FQGTGA. The CDR3 has 16 amino acids, counting both end residues. This sequence joins TRBV7-3 and TRBJ2-7; the table's D gene call, TRBD1, was not cross checked with the DNA. This TCR derives from a female donor with esophageal squamous cell carcinoma. Material: esophageal tumor tissue. The CDR3 spells CASSPMGGVHEQYFGS.